Each of the 22 T cell receptor beta chains below was sequenced from the same sample in a study of T-cell reconstitution after alpha-beta-depleted transplantation in children. Construction of the TCRbeta library involved unique molecular identifiers. Each CDR3 protein is one row after TCRdb ran MiXCR on the PCR reads. The sample includes 200,000 to 250,000 distinct CDR3 sequences, 12% seen only once; the top ten take approximately 2.9%. Sequenced material: PBMCs from the stem cell graft donor, taken from the stem cell graft. All receptors derive from a human donor who donated a stem cell graft to a child with acute lymphoblastic leukemia.

The genes are TRBV20-1 and TRBJ2-4, with 9 positions matching TRBD2. Germline CDR1 is DFQATT and CDR2 is SNEGSKA (reference sequence). V lost 0 bases to trimming and J lost 4 bases; unmatched junction nucleotides: 4. The CDR3 covers 15 residues. The CDR3 loop is CSARDLTSGKNIQYF. CDR3 nucleotide sequence: TGCAGTGCTAGAGATCTGACTAGCGGAAAAAACATTCAGTACTTC.

V usage is TRBV7-9 and J usage is TRBJ2-6; TRBD1 aligns across 7 bases. V dropped 1 base and J dropped 15; count of bases not matched to a gene: 9. The germline V gene encodes CDR1 SEHNR and CDR2 FQNEAQ (reference sequence). This CDR3 is built from 14 residues. In nucleotides, the CDR3 is TGTGCCAGCAGCTTAGGGACAGGTCGTTTGGACCTGACTTTC. The encoded protein is CASSLGTGRLDLTF. Combining the CDR3 with reference TRBV7-9 and TRBJ2-6 gives the whole variable domain DTGVSQNPRHKITKRGQNVTFRCDPISEHNRLYWYRQTLGQGPEFLTYFQNEAQLEKSRLLSDRFSAERPKGSFSTLEIQRTEQGDSAMYLCASSLGTGRLDLTFGAGSRLTVL.

The rearrangement joins TRBV20-1 to TRBJ1-5; D is unclear. Trimming cost V 3 bases and J 5 bases, with 11 bases left between them. Germline-derived CDR1 and CDR2 are DFQATT and SNEGSKA (reference sequence). There are 13 residues in the CDR3. The CDR3 bases are TGCAGTGCTAGTCATGCGAATGATCAGCCCCAGCATTTT. It translates to CSASHANDQPQHF.

This clonotype was picked up many times. The chain recombines TRBV20-1 with TRBJ2-5; D not certain. Germline lookup yields CDR1 DFQATT and CDR2 SNEGSKA (reference sequence). This CDR3 is 12 amino acids long. Deletions cut 2 bases from V and 5 bases from J, with 9 bases between. The CDR3 sequence: CSARKSGETQYF. Here the CDR3 DNA reads TGCAGTGCTAGAAAAAGTGGGGAGACCCAGTACTTC.

This clonotype was counted ten times or more. The rearrangement joins TRBV4-1 to TRBJ2-1; 7 bases agree with TRBD1. V was clipped by 4 bases and J by 0 bases; unmatched bases: 3. CDR1 is MGHRA and CDR2 is YSYEKL in the germline V gene. The CDR3 contains 15 residues. For the CDR3, the DNA is TGCGCCAGCAGCCCCGGGGACAGCTCCTACAATGAGCAGTTCTTC. This codes for CASSPGDSSYNEQFF.

This clonotype appeared many times. The V gene is TRBV20-1, the J gene TRBJ2-7, with D maybe TRBD2 (6 bases). V shed 1 base and J shed 3 bases, with 16 bases lying between them. The CDR3 runs 15 residues. Germline assignment: CDR1 DFQATT and CDR2 SNEGSKA (reference sequence). The CDR3 bases are TGCAGTGCTAGAGTAACCGGGAGTGGTTACTACGAGCAGTACTTC. Protein: CSARVTGSGYYEQYF.

This clonotype has at least ten counts. V usage is TRBV7-2 and J usage is TRBJ1-4; D not resolved. CDR3 length equals 15 residues. The germline gives CDR1 SGHTA, CDR2 FQGNSA. The V gene lost 4 bases and the J gene lost 5 bases, with 14 bases spanning the gap. The CDR3 nucleotides read TGTGCCAGCAGCTGGGCCGGACTGTCGAATGAAAAACTGTTTTTT. Amino acid sequence: CASSWAGLSNEKLFF.

The sample holds a few counts of this clonotype. The chain uses TRBV20-1 and TRBJ1-1; 7 bases match TRBD1. The CDR3 spans 14 residues. CDR1 and CDR2 from the germline V gene are DFQATT and SNEGSKA (reference sequence). With V trimmed by 4 bases and J by 7 bases, 12 bases remained unmatched. The CDR3: CSATSYRGPNEAFF. The CDR3 bases are TGCAGTGCTACCTCCTACAGGGGCCCCAATGAAGCTTTCTTT.

This clonotype was seen many times. The J gene is TRBJ2-3, the V gene TRBV5-1; D remains ambiguous. Germline values: CDR1 SGHRS, CDR2 YFSETQ. The CDR3 spans 16 residues. The V gene lost 2 bases and the J gene lost 2 bases, with 15 bases spanning the gap. The CDR3, as DNA: TGCGCCAGCAGCTTAGGCGTGAAGGCCGTCACAGATACGCAGTATTTT. Its translation: CASSLGVKAVTDTQYF.

This clonotype was counted many times. The chain couples TRBV5-1 to TRBJ1-4; no definite D call. The ends were cut back, 0 bases at V and 0 bases at J, with 6 bases in the middle. The CDR3 loop spans 15 amino acids. The germline CDR1 and CDR2 sequences are SGHRS and YFSETQ. CDR3 DNA sequence: TGCGCCAGCAGCTTGGTCGGGTCAACTAATGAAAAACTGTTTTTT. This translates into CASSLVGSTNEKLFF.

The chain joins TRBV11-2 to TRBJ1-6, with D maybe TRBD1 (6 bases). The CDR3 runs to 18 residues. V was pared by 3 bases and J by 0 bases, with 15 bases between. Looked up from germline, CDR1 is SGHAT and CDR2 is FQNNGV. CDR3 region: CASSLGQHLSSYNSPLHF. DNA for the CDR3: TGTGCCAGCAGCTTGGGACAACATCTCAGCTCCTATAATTCACCCCTCCACTTT.

This clonotype has ten or more counts. The V call is TRBV20-1, the J call TRBJ1-5; D ambiguous. V was clipped by 0 bases and J by 2 bases, with 14 bases between them. Germline CDR1 is DFQATT and CDR2 is SNEGSKA (reference sequence). The CDR3 runs 16 residues. In nucleotides, the CDR3 is TGCAGTGCTAGAGACCGCCTAACCCGGGGCAATCAGCCCCAGCATTTT. Translated: CSARDRLTRGNQPQHF.

This clonotype was detected a few times. The genes are TRBV6-2 or TRBV6-3 and TRBJ2-1, with 7 positions matching TRBD1. The CDR3 runs 15 residues. Looked up from germline, CDR1 is MNHEY and CDR2 is SVGEGT. The V and J ends lost 5 bases and 6 bases, in that order; junction bases with no gene match: 10. This CDR3 reads CASSRHSPGGNEQFF. In DNA, the CDR3 is TGTGCCAGCAGTCGACACTCACCAGGGGGCAATGAGCAGTTCTTC.

This clonotype was observed at least ten times. The chain carries TRBV2 and TRBJ1-4; 9 nucleotides match TRBD1. Germline V gives CDR1 SNHLY, CDR2 FYNNEI. The CDR3 totals 17 residues. Trimming removed 6 bases from V and 8 bases from J; junction bases left unmatched: 16. The CDR3 protein is CASRAPLRTGVQEKLFF. The CDR3 coding sequence is TGTGCCAGCAGAGCTCCCCTCCGGACAGGGGTCCAAGAAAAACTGTTTTTT. The entire variable domain, with the rest obtained from reference TRBV2 and TRBJ1-4, is as follows: EPEVTQTPSHQVTQMGQEVILRCVPISNHLYFYWYRQILGQKVEFLVSFYNNEISEKSEIFDDQFSVERPDGSNFTLKIRSTKLEDSAMYFCASRAPLRTGVQEKLFFGSGTQLSVL.

This clonotype was seen a handful of times. This chain joins TRBV6-1 and TRBJ2-3; 11 bases fit TRBD2. Germline V lookup: CDR1 MNHNS, CDR2 SASEGT. CDR3 length: 17 residues. The trim removed 5 bases at V and 5 bases at J, leaving 12 bases unmatched. CDR3 region: CASSLRSGGVQQDTQYF. DNA for the CDR3: TGTGCCAGCAGTCTCCGTAGCGGGGGGGTCCAGCAAGATACGCAGTATTTT.

This clonotype has at least ten counts. The V call is TRBV4-2, the J call TRBJ1-1, with D possibly being TRBD1 (6 bases). The CDR3 runs 20 residues. The V gene lost 3 bases and the J gene lost 4 bases, with 30 bases spanning the gap. Germline CDR1 is LGHNA and CDR2 is YNFKEQ. CDR3 region: CASSHDFKRAGAGSSTEAFF. The CDR3 DNA reads TGTGCCAGCAGCCACGACTTTAAGAGGGCAGGGGCGGGTTCGAGCACTGAAGCTTTCTTT.

This clonotype was seen many times. The rearrangement links TRBV12-3 or TRBV12-4 to TRBJ2-7; D may be TRBD2 (7 bases). This CDR3 region has 13 residues. The V gene lost 8 bases and the J gene lost 6 bases, with 17 bases spanning the gap. The CDR3 DNA reads TGTGCCAGCTTACCGGACGGGGGGCGCGAGCAGTACTTC. This translates into CASLPDGGREQYF.

Ten or more counts support this clonotype. The chain recombines TRBV20-1 with TRBJ2-2; D remains unclear. The CDR3 has 14 residues. The ends were cut back, 0 bases at V and 4 bases at J, with 9 bases in the middle. Germline loops: CDR1 DFQATT, CDR2 SNEGSKA (reference sequence). The chain's CDR3 is CSARDFQATGELFF. Here the CDR3 DNA reads TGCAGTGCTAGAGATTTTCAGGCCACCGGGGAGCTGTTTTTT.

This clonotype was observed a few times. J is TRBJ1-6 and V is TRBV24-1, with D possibly matching TRBD1 (5 bases). This CDR3 contains 17 residues. V was trimmed by 2 bases and J by 7 bases, leaving 17 bases between them. From germline, CDR1 is KGHDR and CDR2 SFDVKD. CDR3 DNA: TGTGCCACCAGTGATTCGCCCGGACTCGGGGGGAATTCACCCCTCCACTTT. This codes for CATSDSPGLGGNSPLHF.

This clonotype was detected many times. The chain couples TRBV5-1 to TRBJ2-5; unclear D gene. This CDR3 has 14 amino acids. CDR1 and CDR2 from the germline V gene are SGHRS and YFSETQ. V was clipped by 2 bases and J by 3 bases, with 11 bases between them. The CDR3 DNA is TGCGCCAGCAGCTTAACCGTGAATAAAGAGACCCAGTACTTC. Protein sequence: CASSLTVNKETQYF.

There are many counts of this clonotype. CDR3 sequence reads: CSARTAESSYEQYF. CDR3 DNA sequence: TGCAGTGCTAGAACCGCAGAAAGCTCCTACGAGCAGTACTTC. The chain combines TRBV20-1 with TRBJ2-7; no clear D gene. CDR3 length: 14 residues. With 2 bases removed from V and 0 bases from J, the gap between germline ends came to 11 bases. Germline V gene lookup returns CDR1 DFQATT and CDR2 SNEGSKA (reference sequence).

This clonotype was counted once. CDR3 in amino acids: CASSQIGGTGIGNEQYF. CDR3 nucleotide sequence: TGTGCCAGCAGCCAGATAGGCGGGACAGGGATCGGCAACGAGCAGTACTTC. This chain joins TRBV7-1 and TRBJ2-7, with TRBD1 matching 9 bases. TRBV7-1 is an ORF, and what it does is uncertain. V was pared by 5 bases and J by 5 bases, with 16 bases of the junction left unmatched. The CDR3 loop spans 17 amino acids.